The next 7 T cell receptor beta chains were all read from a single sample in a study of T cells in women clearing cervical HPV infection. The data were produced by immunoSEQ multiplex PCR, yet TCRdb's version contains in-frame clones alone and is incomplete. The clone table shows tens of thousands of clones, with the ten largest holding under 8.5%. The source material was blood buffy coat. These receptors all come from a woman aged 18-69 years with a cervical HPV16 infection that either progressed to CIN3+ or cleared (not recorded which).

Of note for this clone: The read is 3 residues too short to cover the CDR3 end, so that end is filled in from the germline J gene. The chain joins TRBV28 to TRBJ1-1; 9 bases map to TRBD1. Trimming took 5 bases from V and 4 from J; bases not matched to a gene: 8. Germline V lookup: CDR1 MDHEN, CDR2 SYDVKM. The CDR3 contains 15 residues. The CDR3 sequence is CASSLPRDRVTEAFF. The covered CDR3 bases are TGTGCCAGCAGTCTCCCCCGGGACAGGGTCACTGAA.

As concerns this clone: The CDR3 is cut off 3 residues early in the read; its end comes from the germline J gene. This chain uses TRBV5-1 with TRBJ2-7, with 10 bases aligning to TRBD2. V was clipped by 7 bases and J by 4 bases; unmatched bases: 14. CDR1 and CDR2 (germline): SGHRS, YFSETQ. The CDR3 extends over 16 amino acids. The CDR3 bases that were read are TGCGCCAGCCGGAGATCCCTAGCGGGGGATTCTTACGAG. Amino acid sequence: CASRRSLAGDSYE. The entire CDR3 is CASRRSLAGDSYEQYF.

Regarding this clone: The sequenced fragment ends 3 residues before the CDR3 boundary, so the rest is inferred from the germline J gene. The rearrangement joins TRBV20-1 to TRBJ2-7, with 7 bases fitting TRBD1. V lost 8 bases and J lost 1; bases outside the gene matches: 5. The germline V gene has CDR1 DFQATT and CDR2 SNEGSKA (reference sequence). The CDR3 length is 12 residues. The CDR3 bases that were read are TGCAGTACACAGGGGCCTTCCTACGAG. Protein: CSTQGPSYE. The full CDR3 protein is CSTQGPSYEQYF.

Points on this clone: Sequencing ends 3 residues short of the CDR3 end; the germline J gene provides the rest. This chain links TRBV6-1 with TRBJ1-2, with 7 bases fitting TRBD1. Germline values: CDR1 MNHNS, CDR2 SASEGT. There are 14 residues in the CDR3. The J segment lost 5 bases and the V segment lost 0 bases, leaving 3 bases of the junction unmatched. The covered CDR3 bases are TGTGCCAGCAGTGAAGCGTCGACAGGGTATGGC. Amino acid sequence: CASSEASTGYG. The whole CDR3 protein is CASSEASTGYGYTF.

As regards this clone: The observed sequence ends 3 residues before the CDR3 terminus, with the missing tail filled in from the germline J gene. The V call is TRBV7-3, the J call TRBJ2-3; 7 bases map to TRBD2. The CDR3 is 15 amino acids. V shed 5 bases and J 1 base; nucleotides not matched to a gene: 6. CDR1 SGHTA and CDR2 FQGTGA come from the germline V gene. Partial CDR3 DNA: TGTGCCAGCAGCCTTAAGCGGGGCCGCACAGATACG. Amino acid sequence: CASSLKRGRTDT. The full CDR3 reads CASSLKRGRTDTQYF.

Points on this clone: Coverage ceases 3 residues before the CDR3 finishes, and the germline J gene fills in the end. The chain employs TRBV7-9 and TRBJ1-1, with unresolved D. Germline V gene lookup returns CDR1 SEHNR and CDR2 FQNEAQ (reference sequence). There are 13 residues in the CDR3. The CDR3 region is CASSLEGRPEAFF. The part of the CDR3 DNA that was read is TGTGCCAGCAGCTTAGAGGGCAGACCAGAA.

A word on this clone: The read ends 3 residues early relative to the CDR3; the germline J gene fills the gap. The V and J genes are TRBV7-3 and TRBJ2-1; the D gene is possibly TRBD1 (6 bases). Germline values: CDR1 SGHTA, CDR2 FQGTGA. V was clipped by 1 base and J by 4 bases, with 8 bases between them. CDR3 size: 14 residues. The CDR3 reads CASSLIQGYNEQFF. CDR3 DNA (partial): TGTGCCAGCAGCTTAATACAGGGATACAATGAG.